The sequence of this T cell receptor (beta chain) was determined in a study of radiotherapy plus CTLA-4 blockade in lung cancer. Across the study: For around 18% of patients, objective responses occurred, and around 31% had disease control.

Overall study findings and caveats: Subsequent to radiotherapy plus ipilimumab, tumor-derived TCR clones underwent expansion in blood.

Profiled with immunoSEQ multiplex PCR; TCRdb holds only in-frame clones, not every one. The repertoire holds about 60,000 clones, with around 77% as singletons. Turning to this clone: Its antigen is as yet unknown. A junction end diverges from the germline sequence, so it may reflect a read error. The identical CDR3 is also encoded by other nucleotide sequences in the sample.

Patients in the study, people with chemo-refractory metastatic non-small-cell lung cancer, received focal radiation plus ipilimumab CTLA-4 blockade. The receptor was isolated from a human donor with non-small cell lung cancer who had a complete response to radiotherapy plus ipilimumab. Material: peripheral blood, obtained from a patient treated with radiotherapy plus ipilimumab.

The CDR3 loop is CASSQMTGGTEAFF. The CDR3 nucleotides are TGCGCCAGCAGCCAAATGACAGGGGGCACTGAAGCTTTCTTT. The V and J genes are TRBV7-2 and TRBJ1-1; 9 nucleotides line up with TRBD1. Per germline, CDR1 SGHTA and CDR2 FQGNSA. This CDR3 is 14 amino acids long.